Following are 31 T cell receptor beta chains from one sample sequenced in a study of control samples from healthy donors and cancer patients. TCRdb keeps only in-frame clones here, not all; method: immunoSEQ multiplex PCR. This table holds 71,000 or so clones, roughly 91% found once. Sequences were obtained from PBMCs. The source is a man in his 60s with lung cancer.

The DNA for the CDR3 is TGTGCCAGCAGTACAGGGATGGAGTATGGCTACACCTTC. The encoded protein is CASSTGMEYGYTF. The J gene is TRBJ1-2, the V gene TRBV6-5; D possibly corresponds to TRBD1 (6 bases). Trimming left V 5 bases short and J 5 bases short, with 12 bases between. This CDR3 contains 13 residues. CDR1 MNHEY and CDR2 SVGAGI come from the germline V gene.

The V call is TRBV3-1 (or the pseudogene TRBV3-2), the J call TRBJ1-3; 8 positions match TRBD1. This CDR3 has 17 amino acids. The germline CDR1 and CDR2 sequences are LGHDT and YNNKEL (reference sequence). Trimming removed 4 bases from V and 0 bases from J; junction bases left unmatched: 8. For the CDR3, the DNA is TGTGCCAGCAGCCGAGGACAGGGCGGGGGCTCTGGAAACACCATATATTTT. Amino acid sequence: CASSRGQGGGSGNTIYF.

The rearrangement uses TRBV11-2 and TRBJ2-7; 9 bases line up with TRBD2. CDR3 size: 17 residues. Losses at the gene ends were 2 bases for V and 4 bases for J; bases not matched to a gene: 12. Germline loops: CDR1 SGHAT, CDR2 FQNNGV. CDR3 sequence reads: CASSLSTIAGDLYEQYF. DNA for the CDR3: TGTGCCAGCAGCTTATCGACTATAGCGGGGGACCTTTACGAGCAGTACTTC.

J is TRBJ1-2 and V is TRBV7-2; 7 bases align to TRBD1. V lost 1 base, J lost 4 bases, and 12 bases stayed unmatched. Per the germline V gene, CDR1 is SGHTA and CDR2 is FQGNSA. This CDR3 comprises 17 residues. The CDR3 sequence is CASSLEKTRGQLYGYTF. In DNA, the CDR3 is TGTGCCAGCAGCTTAGAGAAAACTAGGGGACAGCTCTATGGCTACACCTTC.

The chain carries TRBV29-1 and TRBJ1-5; D possibly corresponds to TRBD1 (5 bases). CDR1 SQVTM and CDR2 ANQGSEA come from the germline V gene. V was clipped by 5 bases and J by 1 base, with 9 bases between them. The CDR3 length is 13 residues. Here the CDR3 reads CSVQGRSNQPQHF. For the CDR3, the DNA is TGCAGCGTTCAGGGTCGGAGCAATCAGCCCCAGCATTTT.

This chain uses TRBV6-5 with TRBJ2-7; D gene unclear. Trimming stripped 10 bases from V and 0 bases from J, with 13 bases between. The CDR3 length is 13 residues. Germline CDR1 is MNHEY and CDR2 is SVGAGI. The CDR3 is CATLTSSSYEQYF. CDR3 nucleotide sequence: TGTGCCACCCTTACATCGAGCTCCTACGAGCAGTACTTC.

The V and J genes are TRBV7-2 and TRBJ1-6; 9 nucleotides align to TRBD1. The length of the CDR3 is 14 residues. Germline-derived CDR1 and CDR2 are SGHTA and FQGNSA. Trimming removed 5 bases from V and 10 bases from J; junction bases left unmatched: 6. In DNA, the CDR3 is TGTGCCAGCAGCATGGGACAGGGCGGCTCACCCCTCCACTTT. Its protein product is CASSMGQGGSPLHF.

The CDR3 DNA reads TGTGCCACCAGTGATCCCGGACAGGGCAATGAGCAGTTCTTC. Amino acid sequence: CATSDPGQGNEQFF. The V gene is TRBV24-1, the J gene TRBJ2-1; TRBD1 matches at 8 bases. V shed 3 bases and J 6 bases; nucleotides not matched to a gene: 3. The CDR3 runs to 14 residues. The germline gives CDR1 KGHDR, CDR2 SFDVKD.

This chain links TRBV10-3 with TRBJ2-1, with a possible D match to TRBD1 (6 bases). Germline CDR1 is ENHRY and CDR2 is SYGVKD. V was trimmed by 6 bases and J by 0 bases, leaving 12 bases between them. The CDR3 is made up of 15 amino acids. The CDR3 DNA is TGTGCCATCAGGCCGCGGACAGCCTCCTACAATGAGCAGTTCTTC. It is translated as CAIRPRTASYNEQFF.

This chain links TRBV5-6 with TRBJ2-7; the D is unclear. Between the trimmed V and J ends, which lost 2 bases and 0 bases, there was a span of 21 bases. The CDR3 loop spans 18 amino acids. Germline V CDR1 and CDR2: SGHDT, YYEEEE. The CDR3 region has the DNA TGTGCCAGCAGCTTCGCAGTTGGGAATCAACACGTCTCCTACGAGCAGTACGTC. Translation gives CASSFAVGNQHVSYEQYV.

The sample holds one count of this clone. Other DNA sequences in the sample encode the same CDR3. This rearrangement joins TRBV7-2 to TRBJ1-3; 9 bases agree with TRBD1. V lost 2 bases and J lost 1; bases outside the gene matches: 3. Looked up from germline, CDR1 is SGHTA and CDR2 is FQGNSA. The CDR3 covers 16 residues. The CDR3 region has the DNA TGTGCCAGCAGCTTAAGACAGGGGGTATCTGGAAACACCATATATTTT. Its translation: CASSLRQGVSGNTIYF. Complete variable domain (other parts from reference TRBV7-2 and TRBJ1-3): GAGVSQSPSNKVTEKGKDVELRCDPISGHTALYWYRQSLGQGLEFLIYFQGNSAPDKSGLPSDRFSAERTGGSVSTLTIQRTQQEDSAVYLCASSLRQGVSGNTIYFGEGSWLTVV.

This chain uses TRBV27 with TRBJ1-6; D gene uncertain. Trimming stripped 7 bases from V and 7 bases from J, with 17 bases between. The germline V gene encodes CDR1 MNHEY and CDR2 SMNVEV (reference sequence). This CDR3 comprises 15 residues. CDR3 amino acids: CASTLTAGVNSPLHF. The CDR3 region has the DNA TGTGCCAGCACCCTGACGGCCGGGGTCAATTCACCCCTCCACTTT.

This clone has only one observation. V gene TRBV7-6 combines with J gene TRBJ1-2, with TRBD1 identical over 7 bases. This CDR3 has 14 residues. Germline-derived CDR1 and CDR2 are SGHVS and FNYEAQ. Trimming at V came to 5 bases and at J to 0 bases, leaving 3 bases not matched to a gene. CDR3 loop: CASSPGQTNYGYTF. The DNA for the CDR3 is TGTGCCAGCAGCCCGGGACAGACTAACTATGGCTACACCTTC.

The chain joins TRBV10-3 to TRBJ1-3, with D uncertain. V lost 10 bases and J lost 4, with 8 bases in between. CDR3 length: 11 amino acids. Germline values: CDR1 ENHRY, CDR2 SYGVKD. CDR3 residues: CATLEGNTIYF. DNA for the CDR3: TGTGCCACGCTAGAGGGAAACACCATATATTTT.

The chain uses TRBV3-1 (or the pseudogene TRBV3-2) and TRBJ2-3; 7 bases map to TRBD1. CDR1 and CDR2 from the germline V gene are LGHDT and YNNKEL (reference sequence). This CDR3 has 15 residues. Trimming took 3 bases from V and 0 from J; bases not matched to a gene: 3. The CDR3 DNA is TGTGCCAGCAGCCAGACAGGGCTTAGCACAGATACGCAGTATTTT. This gives the protein CASSQTGLSTDTQYF.

The gene calls are TRBV20-1 and TRBJ1-2; 8 bases agree with TRBD1. Germline CDR1 and CDR2: DFQATT and SNEGSKA (reference sequence). This CDR3 comprises 15 residues. The V gene end was trimmed by 3 bases and the J gene end by 4 bases; junction bases not matched to a gene: 10. The CDR3 sequence is CSASSDRASLYGYTF. CDR3 nucleotide sequence: TGCAGTGCTAGTTCGGACAGGGCCTCCCTCTATGGCTACACCTTC.

This clone appeared once. The V gene is TRBV6-6, the J gene TRBJ2-3; D perhaps matches TRBD2 (6 bases). The V gene's germline CDR1 is MNHNY and CDR2 SVGAGI (reference sequence). This CDR3 region has 15 residues. Trimming pared 5 bases from V and 1 base from J, leaving 13 bases between. The DNA for the CDR3 is TGTGCCAGCAGTGACCAGGGACTTCGCACAGATACGCAGTATTTT. It is translated as CASSDQGLRTDTQYF.

The chain links TRBV27 to TRBJ2-7, with 7 nucleotides matching TRBD1. CDR3 length: 15 residues. CDR1 is MNHEY and CDR2 is SMNVEV in the germline V gene (reference sequence). V dropped 5 bases and J dropped 2; count of bases not matched to a gene: 9. In nucleotides, the CDR3 is TGTGCCAGCAGTCCCTCCGGGACAGTACCCTACGAGCAGTACGTC. It specifies CASSPSGTVPYEQYV.

The chain uses TRBV6-4 and TRBJ2-3; D perhaps matches TRBD2 (7 bases). The length of the CDR3 is 15 residues. With 5 bases removed from V and 5 bases from J, the gap between germline ends came to 17 bases. Germline V lookup: CDR1 MRHNA, CDR2 SNTAGT. DNA of the CDR3: TGTGCCAGCAGTCTGAGCGCGGGGGCCGTAGATACGCAGTATTTT. It specifies CASSLSAGAVDTQYF.

This chain joins TRBV9 and TRBJ2-2; 10 bases align to TRBD1. Germline trimming cut 6 bases from V and 3 bases from J; bases unmatched to any gene: 2. The germline CDR1 and CDR2 sequences are SGDLS and YYNGEE. The CDR3 spans 14 residues. The CDR3 reads CASKGQGDTGELFF. The CDR3 region has the DNA TGTGCCAGCAAAGGACAGGGGGACACCGGGGAGCTGTTTTTT.

This chain uses TRBV7-2 with TRBJ2-3; D is unclear. The V end lost 4 bases, the J end lost 3 bases, and 8 bases lay between the germline ends. Looked up from germline, CDR1 is SGHTA and CDR2 is FQGNSA. The CDR3 extends over 13 amino acids. The CDR3 coding sequence is TGTGCCAGCAGCTCCAAAAGGACAGATACGCAGTATTTT. This translates into CASSSKRTDTQYF.

The rearrangement links TRBV29-1 to TRBJ1-5, with D hard to call. V was shortened by 8 bases and J by 7 bases, with 18 bases between the two germline ends. This CDR3 is built from 13 residues. The germline V gene encodes CDR1 SQVTM and CDR2 ANQGSEA. The CDR3 protein is CSLECRMWQPQHF. CDR3 in DNA: TGCAGCCTCGAGTGTCGGATGTGGCAGCCCCAGCATTTT. The variable domain in full, completed from reference TRBV29-1 and TRBJ1-5, reads SAVISQKPSRDICQRGTSLTIQCQVDSQVTMMFWYRQQPGQSLTLIATANQGSEATYESGFVIDKFPISRPNLTFSTLTVSNMSPEDSSIYLCSLECRMWQPQHFGDGTRLSIL.

This clone was observed a few times. This chain uses TRBV14 with TRBJ2-4, with D uncertain. This CDR3 comprises 16 residues. Germline V gene sequence: CDR1 SGHDN, CDR2 FVKESK. The V and J ends lost 4 bases and 4 bases respectively, with 17 bases between them. The CDR3 reads CASSPSRQFMKNIQYF. CDR3 DNA: TGTGCCAGCAGCCCAAGCAGACAATTCATGAAAAACATTCAGTACTTC.

This chain joins TRBV20-1 and TRBJ1-5; D unresolved. Germline CDR1 reads DFQATT; CDR2 reads SNEGSKA (reference sequence). The CDR3 extends over 15 amino acids. V dropped 3 bases and J dropped 0 bases, with 12 bases sitting between them. CDR3 protein: CSASSGRFSNQPQHF. DNA for the CDR3: TGCAGTGCTAGTAGTGGGAGGTTTAGCAATCAGCCCCAGCATTTT.

This clone has only one observation. V is TRBV7-2 and J is TRBJ1-2, with a possible D match to TRBD1 (6 bases). The germline V and J ends were trimmed by 0 bases and 6 bases, with 17 bases remaining between them. The CDR3 length is 16 residues. Germline V gives CDR1 SGHTA, CDR2 FQGNSA. CDR3 loop: CASSLAAGEIVNGYTF. CDR3 DNA: TGTGCCAGCAGCTTAGCAGCAGGGGAGATAGTGAATGGCTACACCTTC.

The rearrangement joins TRBV5-1 to TRBJ1-1; D perhaps matches TRBD1 (6 bases). The CDR3 length is 15 residues. Germline V gene sequence: CDR1 SGHRS, CDR2 YFSETQ. V was clipped by 3 bases and J by 0 bases, with 12 bases between them. CDR3 bases: TGCGCCAGCAGCTCGACAGGAGTATTGAACACTGAAGCTTTCTTT. Protein sequence: CASSSTGVLNTEAFF.

About this clone: The junction departs from germline at one end; a sequencing error may be responsible. J is TRBJ1-1 and V is TRBV30; 7 bases agree with TRBD1. The CDR3 runs 15 residues. Germline V gene lookup returns CDR1 GTSNPN and CDR2 SVGIG (reference sequence). DNA of the CDR3: TGTGCCTGGAAGAGGGCCGACAGGGAGAACGCTGAAGCTTTCTTT. It codes for CAWKRADRENAEAFF.

The CDR3 DNA reads TGCGCCAGCTCGGGCAGGGGGAGCAGCTTCAACTATGGCTACACCTTC. As protein: CASSGRGSSFNYGYTF. The rearrangement links TRBV5-1 to TRBJ1-2, with TRBD1 matching 7 bases. The CDR3 runs to 16 residues. Germline CDR1 and CDR2: SGHRS and YFSETQ. The junction had 14 bases not matched to a gene; V was cut back by 7 bases and J by 2 bases.

The rearrangement joins TRBV11-3 to TRBJ2-2; 7 positions agree with TRBD1. This CDR3 has 16 residues. CDR1 and CDR2 from the germline V gene are SGHNT and YENEEA. The V segment lost 3 bases and the J segment 3 bases; nucleotides outside the gene matches: 7. CDR3 DNA sequence: TGTGCCAGCAGCTTCGGACAGGCTCGGGACACCGGGGAGCTGTTTTTT. Translating it yields CASSFGQARDTGELFF.

The rearrangement joins TRBV5-1 to TRBJ1-1; D gene uncertain. V was pared by 1 base and J by 1 base, with 5 bases between. The germline CDR1 and CDR2 sequences are SGHRS and YFSETQ. CDR3 length equals 13 residues. The CDR3: CASSLNRNTEAFF. DNA of the CDR3: TGCGCCAGCAGCTTGAACCGGAACACTGAAGCTTTCTTT.

This clone was counted a single time. The V and J genes are TRBV7-2 and TRBJ2-5, with a tentative D call TRBD2 (6 bases). There are 15 residues in the CDR3. V was cut by 2 bases and J by 5 bases, with 15 bases left in between. CDR1 and CDR2 from the germline V gene are SGHTA and FQGNSA. The CDR3 sequence: CASSLLSVGGETQYF. CDR3 DNA: TGTGCCAGCAGCTTACTTTCGGTGGGGGGTGAGACCCAGTACTTC.